The present entry profiles one T cell receptor beta chain with its context. Authors' data handling: The authors estimated nucleated cell counts from reference gene primer amplification. Profiling relied on immunoSEQ multiplex PCR, and the TCRdb table lists in-frame clones only, not all of them. V, J and clone size were drawn from that table, and D and trimming were deduced from the DNA. The sample includes more than 150,000 clones, around four fifths of them seen just once. This entry is derived from a study of blood T cell repertoires in COVID-19. Trimming cost V 0 bases and J 6 bases; bases outside gene matches: 5. This CDR3 region has 15 residues. The germline V gene encodes CDR1 MNHEY and CDR2 SVGAGI.

The receptor's source is a woman between 25 and 40 years old with acute or convalescent COVID-19. Material for sequencing was peripheral blood. The V gene is TRBV6-5, the J gene TRBJ2-3; 8 bases are a match to TRBD2. CDR3 DNA: TGTGCCAGCAGTTACTCACCGGGGGGGTCCGATACGCAGTATTTT. Protein product: CASSYSPGGSDTQYF.